This T cell receptor beta chain emerged from a study of cytomegalovirus exposure and HLA in healthy donors. The study's findings and limits: It was confirmed in vitro that a few of the CMV-associated chains were specific for CMV antigens.

60 Vbeta and 13 Jbeta primers were used in PCR. Generated by immunoSEQ multiplex PCR, the TCRdb table keeps only in-frame clones and is missing some. The sample gives 95,000 to 150,000 clones, over 50% of which show up once; about 8% is in the top ten. For this clone: What it recognizes is unknown.

The J segment lost 0 bases and the V segment lost 2 bases, leaving 3 bases of the junction unmatched. The CDR3 runs 15 residues. Germline CDR1 MNHGY, CDR2 SAAAGT. The receptor was derived from a woman aged 40 to 49 in good health and CMV-seropositive. The chain carries TRBV6-8 and TRBJ1-2, with TRBD1 identical over 7 bases. Sequenced sample: PBMCs. DNA for the CDR3: TGTGCCAGCAGTTACGGGACAGCCCCTAACTATGGCTACACCTTC. Translation: CASSYGTAPNYGYTF.